The clone carrying this T cell receptor beta chain has only a few counts. The antigen remains undetermined. Unique molecular identifiers were incorporated into the prepared TCRbeta library. TCRdb re-analysed the PCR reads in MiXCR, keeping a single row per CDR3 protein. The table shows about 340,000 distinct CDR3 sequences, with around 15% occurring only once. This CDR3 is 14 amino acids long. The V gene lost 3 bases and the J gene lost 0 bases, with 8 bases spanning the gap. In germline, CDR1 is MDHEN, CDR2 SYDVKM. These data belong to a study of T-cell reconstitution after alpha-beta-depleted transplantation in children. General study findings and limits: From surviving recipient T cells and thymic progenitors came the high day-60 TCRbeta diversity observed in some patients.

The sample in question was PBMCs, mostly from graft donor cells, obtained 360 days after TCRalphabeta/CD19-depleted stem cell transplant. This TCR derives from a male patient aged 2-15 years who had a stem cell transplant for acute lymphoblastic leukemia, so the T cells may come from the graft donor. This chain links TRBV28 with TRBJ2-5, with D possibly matching TRBD2 (5 bases). CDR3 sequence reads: CASSLAGNQETQYF. The CDR3 DNA sequence: TGTGCCAGCAGTTTGGCGGGTAACCAAGAGACCCAGTACTTC.